These T cell receptor beta chains were read from a single sample in a study of T cell repertoires in cytomegalovirus infection. MiXCR, applied by TCRdb to the reads, yields one record per CDR3 protein. The sample records about 740,000 distinct CDR3 sequences, roughly 30% being singletons. Which antigens these TCRs recognize remains unknown. The sample in question was cultured PBMCs, obtained from culture after CMV antigen stimulation. The receptors were gathered from a human donor in good health (CMV status not recorded). Some clones in this sample may be carry-over from other donors' samples. The CDR3 runs from the conserved cysteine through the conserved F or W.

TRBV19 CASSRTGVAYEQYF
TRBV6-1 CASTQGMSNQPQHF
TRBV4-1 CASSHAAGGEQFF
TRBV6-1 CASSEIPGGAYEQYF
TRBV3-1 CASSQDSGEINQPQHF
TRBV5-4 CASSLGASGDNEQFF
TRBV7-2 CATTSQGGYEQYF
TRBV7-2 CASSLAVGGGQETQYF
TRBV4-3 CASSPAGGLDEQYF
TRBV28 CASSLGTAVTYEQYF
TRBV7-2 CASSLRQAEQFF
TRBV19 CASRTGGIRNEQFF
TRBV11-2 CASSLDHVQEQFF
TRBV7-4 CASSPIPSDTQYF
TRBV2 CASRPGTPVYYGYTF
TRBV7-2 CASSFRGGASGNTIYF
TRBV12-3/TRBV12-4 CASRERNYNSPLHF
TRBV7-9 CAHSSGSGNTGELFF
TRBV7-8 CASSLDPLGGEQYF
TRBV7-2 CASSLVGGLGTEAFF
TRBV7-2 CASSLGRSAGEQYF
TRBV5-1 CASSLVGGNYEQYF
TRBV20-1 CSARAWAEEKLFF
TRBV7-8 CASSLARGFQETQYF
TRBV7-9 CASSSWTGETEAFF
TRBV6-1 CASTSGQGLTEAFF
TRBV11-2 CASSLLLTDYGYTF
TRBV19 CASSIDPLAYSYNEQFF
TRBV4-1 CASSQRNTIYF
TRBV4-3 CASSHRRGSADSNQPQHF
TRBV12-3/TRBV12-4 CASGGISYNEQFF
TRBV5-6 CASSSRRGYTF
TRBV19 CASTSGGAYNEQFF
TRBV4-3 CASSQDRDAGTEAFF
TRBV6-1 CAGRTGFNQPQHF
TRBV7-2 CASSLEGLLNNEQFF
TRBV10-3 CAISSDASTLGGYTF
TRBV28 CASSSGLAKNIQYF
TRBV2 CASSDRLPDTQYF
TRBV20-1 CSGVIRADSYGYTF
TRBV27 CASSSGTGLRVDNQPQHF
TRBV2 CAIGTDGNEQFF
TRBV7-9 CASSPTIQGDTGYTF
TRBV12-3/TRBV12-4 CASSLVGDAQPQHF
TRBV20-1 CSATWWAGYSNQPQHF
TRBV7-8 CASSPTRMYQETQYF
TRBV4-1 CASSQDGYNYGYTF
TRBV7-2 CASSLYASGMGQTDTQYF
TRBV7-6 CASSLSRSEAFF
TRBV7-2 CASSFGLAGADTQYF
TRBV30 CAWSVMTGGVAFF
TRBV12-3/TRBV12-4 CASRHGAGNTIYF
TRBV28 CASSWSHSQETQYF
TRBV4-2 CASSLTVLAGANVLTF
TRBV4-3 CASSQGLAWNEQFF
TRBV7-9 CASSLAQGAVYEQYF
TRBV5-4 CASRRTLAGHSYNEQFF
TRBV19 CASSMVVYSETQYF
TRBV7-8 CASSSITKNIQYF